These T cell receptor beta chains were read from a single sample in a study of blood T cell repertoires in COVID-19. TCRdb's copy holds only in-frame clones and misses some; the assay was immunoSEQ multiplex PCR. This table has roughly 59,000 clones, around 73% appearing once. The specimen sequenced was peripheral blood. All receptors come from an elderly man with acute or convalescent COVID-19. Each CDR3 is given with its conserved first and last residue. A D gene is named only where the DNA matches it firmly. For some rows the clone size is stated as once, few or many, or as a class when expanded; others skip it.

abundance,v_gene,j_gene,d_gene,len,CDR3nt,CDR3aa
NA,TRBV4-1,TRBJ2-3,TRBD2,15,TGCGCCAGCAGCCAAGAGGCTGGGAGGGGTAATACGCAGTATTTT,CASSQEAGRGNTQYF
NA,TRBV15,TRBJ1-4,TRBD1,16,TGTGCCACCAGCAGAGCGAACAGGGGGTCTAATGAAAAACTGTTTTTT,CATSRANRGSNEKLFF
NA,TRBV6-5,TRBJ2-7,NA,14,TGTGCCAGCAGTTATAGGTGGGGGCCCTACGAGCAGTACTTC,CASSYRWGPYEQYF
NA,TRBV7-9,TRBJ1-5,NA,13,TGTGCCAGCAGCTTAGGGGTGGGCAGCCCCCAGCATTTT,CASSLGVGSPQHF
few,TRBV27,TRBJ2-2,NA,14,TGTGCCAGCAGTCCCGGAGGTGCCCGCCGGGAGCTGTTTTTT,CASSPGGARRELFF
NA,TRBV7-3,TRBJ2-3,TRBD2,20,TGTGCCAGCAGCATCTTCCCGACTAGCGGGAGGTCCCCTAGCACAGATACGCAGTATTTT,CASSIFPTSGRSPSTDTQYF
NA,TRBV19,TRBJ1-6,TRBD1,17,TGTGCCAGTAGTACGGACAGGGGGAGCTCCTATAATTCACCCCTCCACTTT,CASSTDRGSSYNSPLHF
NA,TRBV27,TRBJ2-5,TRBD1,18,TGTGCCAGCAGTTTATCGTTCCAGGGGGCGATACTTGAGGAGACCCAGTACTTC,CASSLSFQGAILEETQYF
NA,TRBV5-1,TRBJ2-3,NA,13,TGCGCCAGCAGCTTGGACAGCCGAGATACGCAGTATTTT,CASSLDSRDTQYF
NA,TRBV19,TRBJ1-3,TRBD1,13,TGTGCCAGTAAGGACAGGGATGGAAACACCATATATTTT,CASKDRDGNTIYF
NA,TRBV24-1,TRBJ2-2,NA,16,TGTGCCACCAGTGATTTCCGGCAGGGGAACACCGGGGAGCTGTTTTTT,CATSDFRQGNTGELFF
NA,TRBV6-5,TRBJ2-7,NA,14,TGTGCCAGCACCCCGGAGACTTCCGGGTCGGGGCAGTACTTC,CASTPETSGSGQYF
once,TRBV3-1/TRBV3-2,TRBJ1-1,NA,13,TGTGCCAGCAGCCATGGGGCGTGGACTGAAGCTTTCTTT,CASSHGAWTEAFF
NA,TRBV6-4,TRBJ1-3,NA,15,TGTGCCAGCAGGGACAGAGCTAACTCTGGAAACACCATATATTTT,CASRDRANSGNTIYF
once,TRBV6-5,TRBJ1-4,NA,15,TGTGCCAGCAGTTACGGACCGAGGGGGACGGAAAAACTGTTTTTT,CASSYGPRGTEKLFF
NA,TRBV6-6,TRBJ1-6,TRBD1,13,TGTGCCAGTACCGGGACAGGGGATTCACCCCTCCACTTT,CASTGTGDSPLHF
NA,TRBV19,TRBJ2-2,NA,17,TGTGCCAGTAGTATAGACCCGGACAGCCCGAACACCGGGGAGCTGTTTTTT,CASSIDPDSPNTGELFF
few,TRBV19,TRBJ1-2,TRBD1,17,TGTGCCAGTAGTACCCAGGACAGGGGAGTTGTCCACTATGGCTACACCTTC,CASSTQDRGVVHYGYTF
NA,TRBV9,TRBJ1-3,TRBD1,16,TGTGCCAGCAGCGCACGGGACAGTTCTGCTGTGGACACCATATATTTT,CASSARDSSAVDTIYF
few,TRBV30,TRBJ2-3,NA,12,TGTGCCTGGAGTGTACTCACAGATACGCAGTATTTT,CAWSVLTDTQYF
NA,TRBV7-2,TRBJ2-1,NA,15,TGTGCCACCAAGGACTCTCCGAGCTCCTACAATGAGCAGTTCTTC,CATKDSPSSYNEQFF
NA,TRBV30,TRBJ1-3,NA,15,TGTGCCTGGAGCCCACCGGGGAGCCCTGGAAACACCATATATTTT,CAWSPPGSPGNTIYF